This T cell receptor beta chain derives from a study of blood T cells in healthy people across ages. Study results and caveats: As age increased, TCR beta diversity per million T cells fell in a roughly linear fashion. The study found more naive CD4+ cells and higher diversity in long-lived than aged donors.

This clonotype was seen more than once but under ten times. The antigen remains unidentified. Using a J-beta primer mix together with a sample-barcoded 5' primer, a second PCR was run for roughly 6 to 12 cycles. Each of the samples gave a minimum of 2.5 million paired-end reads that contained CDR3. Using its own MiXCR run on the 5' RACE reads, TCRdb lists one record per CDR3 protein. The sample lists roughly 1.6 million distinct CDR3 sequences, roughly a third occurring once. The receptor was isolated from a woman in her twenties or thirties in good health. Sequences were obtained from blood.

The CDR3 nucleotides are TGTGCCAGCAGCTTACGGCTCCCAACAGTTAACTATGGCTACACCTTC. It specifies CASSLRLPTVNYGYTF. The V and J genes are TRBV7-2 and TRBJ1-2; D gene ambiguous. V was clipped by 2 bases and J by 1 base, with 14 bases between them. CDR3 size: 16 residues. Germline loops: CDR1 SGHTA, CDR2 FQGNSA.